This T cell receptor (beta chain) was recorded in a study of neurological immune-mediated disorders. The cDNA came from 5'RACE with 10-nucleotide random UMIs. TCRdb recomputed calls from the 5' RACE reads with MiXCR, one row per CDR3 protein. Found here are about 84,000 distinct CDR3 sequences, under 13% of them singletons; the top ten hold under 2%. This clonotype was picked up a small number of times. This CDR3 region has 16 residues. The ends lost 5 bases at V and 9 bases at J; junction bases unmatched: 11. The germline gives CDR1 SGHDN, CDR2 FVKESK. PBMCs numbering 2 million and stored at -80 C yielded the unsorted libraries.

Source material: PBMCs. This TCR derives from a man between 40 and 49 years old in good health. The J gene is TRBJ2-1, the V gene TRBV14; 12 bases align to TRBD2. CDR3 sequence (DNA): TGTGCCAGCAGCTCCCTAGCGGGGGGGCCGCCCCTTGAGCAGTTCTTC. Its translation is CASSSLAGGPPLEQFF. Combining the CDR3 with reference TRBV14 and TRBJ2-1 gives the whole variable domain EAGVTQFPSHSVIEKGQTVTLRCDPISGHDNLYWYRRVMGKEIKFLLHFVKESKQDESGMPNNRFLAERTGGTYSTLKVQPAELEDSGVYFCASSSLAGGPPLEQFFGPGTRLTVL.